This passage covers 13 T cell receptor beta chains from one sample sequenced in a study of blood T cell repertoires in COVID-19. Produced via immunoSEQ multiplex PCR; TCRdb's table is partial and in-frame only. The data show 250,000 to 300,000 clones, roughly 90% seen once. Sequencing used peripheral blood. The receptors come from a woman aged 55 to 70 with COVID-19, enrolled during active disease.

The genes are TRBV5-1 and TRBJ1-1; tentatively, D is TRBD1 (6 bases). Germline CDR1 is SGHRS and CDR2 is YFSETQ. This CDR3 is built from 14 residues. V lost 7 bases and J 5 bases, leaving 18 bases between the germline ends. The CDR3 DNA reads as TGCGCCAGCTACTTAACAGGGAGGGAAACTGAAGCTTTCTTT. Protein product: CASYLTGRETEAFF.

This rearrangement joins TRBV7-9 to TRBJ1-2, with TRBD1 matching 7 bases. In germline, CDR1 is SEHNR, CDR2 FQNEAQ (reference sequence). J was trimmed by 4 bases and V by 2 bases; bases with no gene match: 4. This CDR3 region has 14 residues. CDR3 bases: TGTGCCAGCAGCTTAACGGGACAGCTCTATGGCTACACCTTC. It is translated as CASSLTGQLYGYTF.

J is TRBJ2-5 and V is TRBV6-2 or TRBV6-3, with 8 nucleotides matching TRBD2. The V gene's germline CDR1 is MNHEY and CDR2 SVGEGT. V lost 6 bases, J lost 4 bases, and 7 bases stayed unmatched. The CDR3 loop spans 14 amino acids. Here the CDR3 reads CASSLIRGGETQYF. In nucleotides, the CDR3 is TGTGCCAGCAGCCTGATTCGGGGGGGAGAGACCCAGTACTTC.

Comment on this clone: At the DNA level, this CDR3 is encoded by other sequences in the same sample as well. V gene TRBV27 combines with J gene TRBJ1-5; no firm D call. The CDR3 sequence is 14 residues long. Trimming pared 2 bases from V and 0 bases from J, leaving 5 bases between. CDR1 is MNHEY, CDR2 SMNVEV, per germline (reference sequence). The CDR3 loop reads CASSLRGSNQPQHF. CDR3 nucleotide sequence: TGTGCCAGCAGTTTACGGGGTAGCAATCAGCCCCAGCATTTT.

V is TRBV30 and J is TRBJ1-1; D may be TRBD1 (5 bases). The CDR3 covers 13 residues. Germline assignment: CDR1 GTSNPN and CDR2 SVGIG (reference sequence). With 5 bases removed from V and 6 bases from J, the gap between germline ends came to 16 bases. CDR3 loop: CAWGVVPGAEAFF. In DNA, the CDR3 is TGTGCCTGGGGAGTAGTACCGGGGGCTGAAGCTTTCTTT. The whole variable domain, filled in from reference TRBV30 and TRBJ1-1, reads SQTIHQWPATLVQPVGSPLSLECTVEGTSNPNLYWYRQAAGRGLQLLFYSVGIGQISSEVPQNLSASRPQDRQFILSSKKLLLSDSGFYLCAWGVVPGAEAFFGQGTRLTVV.

This rearrangement joins TRBV19 to TRBJ1-6; no definite D call. Germline V gene sequence: CDR1 LNHDA, CDR2 SQIVND (reference sequence). The V gene lost 1 base and the J gene lost 0 bases, with 4 bases spanning the gap. This CDR3 has 15 residues. This CDR3 reads CASSIGDSYNSPLHF. DNA of the CDR3: TGTGCCAGTAGTATAGGAGACTCCTATAATTCACCCCTCCACTTT.

The rearrangement joins TRBV7-2 to TRBJ1-1; TRBD1 matches 12 bases. V trimming: 9 bases; J trimming: 6 bases; junction bases outside the gene matches: 5. The CDR3 contains 13 residues. From germline, CDR1 is SGHTA and CDR2 FQGNSA. The CDR3: CASSRDRGPEAFF. CDR3 DNA sequence: TGTGCCAGTAGCCGGGACAGGGGGCCTGAAGCTTTCTTT.

V usage is TRBV25-1 and J usage is TRBJ2-7, with a tentative D call TRBD1 (6 bases). Germline V gene sequence: CDR1 MGHDK, CDR2 SYGVNS. CDR3 length equals 14 residues. Between the trimmed V and J ends, which lost 6 bases and 4 bases, there was a span of 16 bases. The CDR3 nucleotides are TGTGCCAGCAGCCGAGGACAGCTACCGTACGAGCAGTACTTC. Amino acids: CASSRGQLPYEQYF.

The chain joins TRBV10-3 to TRBJ2-7; 7 bases fit TRBD2. In germline, CDR1 is ENHRY, CDR2 SYGVKD. Losses at the gene ends were 4 bases for V and 5 bases for J; bases not matched to a gene: 8. The CDR3 consists of 14 residues. In DNA, the CDR3 is TGTGCCATCAGTGCGGGGAGGGCAGTCGACGAGCAGTACTTC. Translated: CAISAGRAVDEQYF.

The genes are TRBV7-2 and TRBJ2-1, with 9 positions matching TRBD1. V trimming: 1 base; J trimming: 3 bases; junction bases outside the gene matches: 1. Germline V lookup: CDR1 SGHTA, CDR2 FQGNSA. This CDR3 region has 15 residues. The DNA of the CDR3 is TGTGCCAGCAGCTTAGAGACAGGGGGCTACAATGAGCAGTTCTTC. Translated, it gives CASSLETGGYNEQFF.

The rearrangement uses TRBV7-9 and TRBJ1-1; D is uncertain. Trimming left V 7 bases short and J 0 bases short, with 9 bases between. CDR1 is SEHNR, CDR2 FQNEAQ, per germline (reference sequence). This CDR3 is built from 13 residues. CDR3 nucleotide sequence: TGTGCCAGCACCAGTACTATGAACACTGAAGCTTTCTTT. Residues: CASTSTMNTEAFF.

The rearrangement uses TRBV5-6 and TRBJ2-1; 9 nucleotides line up with TRBD2. The CDR3 runs 15 residues. CDR1 is SGHDT and CDR2 is YYEEEE in the germline V gene. Trimming removed 4 bases from V and 5 bases from J; junction bases left unmatched: 7. The CDR3 here is CASSLSGGLDNEQFF. The CDR3 DNA follows: TGTGCCAGCAGCCTGAGCGGGGGGTTAGACAATGAGCAGTTCTTC.

The rearrangement uses TRBV7-8 and TRBJ1-1; D call uncertain. The CDR3 length is 13 residues. The V gene lost 6 bases and the J gene lost 3 bases, with 11 bases spanning the gap. The V gene's germline CDR1 is SGHVS and CDR2 FQNEAQ. The CDR3 spells CASSPGGDTEAFF. CDR3 nucleotides: TGTGCCAGCAGTCCTGGAGGAGACACTGAAGCTTTCTTT.